This T cell receptor beta chain was profiled in a study of control samples from healthy donors and cancer patients (dated by TCRdb to the early 2020s). Library creation used the immunoSEQ multiplex PCR assay. In TCRdb, the immuneACCESS table is reduced to in-frame sequences with V and J assigned. These tables do not hold every clone; where another copy was compared, an unresolved V gene accounts for under half, and the others remain unexplained. This sample comprises around 140,000 clones, 92% of them detected only once. The ten largest clones represent over 2% of the sample. V ends up 5 bases short and J 4 bases short, with an unmatched junction base count of 16. The CDR1 and CDR2 encoded by the germline V gene (reference sequence) are MNHEY and SMNVEV. The CDR3 covers 18 residues, taking in both the cysteine and the phenylalanine. Of the read, only the CDR3 DNA is kept; its 54 bases are in frame from base 1.

Of note for this clone: Its antigen specificity is not known. No qualities accompany the bases; no much larger clone lies one base away.

Material for sequencing was blood. The sequence is built from TRBV27 and TRBJ1-2; TRBD1 matches 10 bases in the middle. The TCR was taken from a woman between 45 and 60 years old in good health. The DNA is as follows: TGTGCCAGCAGTCCGACCGGGACAGGGGCACTTATCGGCTATGGCTACACCTTC. Translated, this is CASSPTGTGALIGYGYTF.